The 6 T cell receptor beta chains in this list originate from one sample, sequenced in a study of control samples from healthy donors and cancer patients. TCRdb's copy holds only in-frame clones and misses some; the assay was immunoSEQ multiplex PCR. The sample lists 130,000 or so clones, 91% occurring once. Sequenced input: blood. These receptors all come from a man aged 18-30 years in good health.

Worth noting for this clone: Its ends do not fully match the called genes, so a read error is possible. V usage is TRBV7-2 and J usage is TRBJ1-1; the D gene is possibly TRBD1 (6 bases). This CDR3 contains 12 residues. Per germline, CDR1 SGHTA and CDR2 FQGNSA. The CDR3 region is CASTLGGTEAFF. The DNA of the CDR3 is TGTGCCAGCACCTTAGGGGGCACTGAAGCTTTCTTT.

The chain employs TRBV5-1 and TRBJ1-3, with 11 bases fitting TRBD1. CDR3 length: 20 residues. Germline values: CDR1 SGHRS, CDR2 YFSETQ. After removal of 3 bases from V and 3 bases from J, the junction contained 17 bases not matched to a gene. As DNA, the CDR3 is TGCGCCAGCAGCTGGACCCCCCCCGTCGGGACAGGGGGTGTTGGAAACACCATATATTTT. It specifies CASSWTPPVGTGGVGNTIYF.

CDR3: CASSGDRGRYGYTF. CDR3 coding DNA: TGTGCCAGCAGTGGGGACAGGGGAAGATATGGCTACACCTTC. This chain links TRBV6-2 or TRBV6-3 with TRBJ1-2, with TRBD1 matching over 10 bases. This CDR3 region has 14 residues. The germline V gene has CDR1 MNHEY and CDR2 SVGEGT. J gave up 5 bases and V 5 bases, and 5 bases lay outside the gene matches.

This clone is a singleton in its sample. Other DNA sequences within the sample encode an identical CDR3. The chain employs TRBV5-1 and TRBJ2-7; D unresolved. V was cut by 0 bases and J by 3 bases, with 7 bases left in between. Germline lookup yields CDR1 SGHRS and CDR2 YFSETQ. The CDR3 sequence is 13 residues long. The CDR3 is CASSLVGRYEQYF. Here the CDR3 DNA reads TGCGCCAGCAGCTTGGTAGGGCGCTACGAGCAGTACTTC.

CDR3 bases: TGTGCCAGCAGCTTAGCCCTTCCGGGGGAGAGCACAGATACGCAGTATTTT. This gives the protein CASSLALPGESTDTQYF. The chain couples TRBV7-8 to TRBJ2-3; TRBD2 might be the D (6 bases). Germline CDR1 is SGHVS and CDR2 is FQNEAQ. Between the trimmed V and J ends, which lost 0 bases and 0 bases, there was a span of 13 bases. The CDR3 spans 17 residues.

The rearrangement uses TRBV28 and TRBJ1-1; D is possibly TRBD1 (6 bases). There are 14 residues in the CDR3. Germline V lookup: CDR1 MDHEN, CDR2 SYDVKM. V dropped 7 bases and J dropped 4 bases, with 16 bases sitting between them. The CDR3 reads CASIRGEVGTEAFF. CDR3 DNA: TGTGCCAGCATCAGGGGTGAGGTAGGCACTGAAGCTTTCTTT.